A single sample gave rise to the 20 T cell receptor beta chains below, sequenced in a study of cytomegalovirus exposure and HLA in healthy donors. Primers for the PCR totalled 60 Vbeta and 13 Jbeta. Profiled with immunoSEQ multiplex PCR; TCRdb holds only in-frame clones, not every one. The table lists 110,000 to 150,000 clones, more than 9.5% of them singletons. Sequenced sample: PBMCs. The receptors were gathered from a man aged 45-65 years in good health and CMV-seronegative.

In this sample, this clone turned up a few times. The CDR3 here is CASSHGTGWGNTEAFF. CDR3 nucleotide sequence: TGTGCCAGTAGCCACGGGACAGGGTGGGGGAACACTGAAGCTTTCTTT. The chain combines TRBV19 with TRBJ1-1; 9 nucleotides align to TRBD1. CDR1 and CDR2 from the germline V gene are LNHDA and SQIVND (reference sequence). Losses at the gene ends were 6 bases for V and 1 base for J; bases not matched to a gene: 9. There are 16 residues in the CDR3. Complete variable domain (other parts from reference TRBV19 and TRBJ1-1): DGGITQSPKYLFRKEGQNVTLSCEQNLNHDAMYWYRQDPGQGLRLIYYSQIVNDFQKGDIAEGYSVSREKKESFPLTVTSAQKNPTAFYLCASSHGTGWGNTEAFFGQGTRLTVV.

The rearrangement joins TRBV6-1 to TRBJ1-2; D remains unclear. There are 11 residues in the CDR3. The germline V and J ends were trimmed by 6 bases and 6 bases, with 8 bases remaining between them. The V gene's germline CDR1 is MNHNS and CDR2 SASEGT. The CDR3 reads CASSPRHGYTF. CDR3 DNA sequence: TGTGCCAGCAGCCCCAGGCATGGCTACACCTTC.

V gene TRBV6-5 combines with J gene TRBJ1-3; 7 nucleotides line up with TRBD1. Germline CDR1 and CDR2: MNHEY and SVGAGI. The junction had 8 bases not matched to a gene; V was cut back by 8 bases and J by 4 bases. CDR3 length equals 14 residues. The CDR3 sequence: CASARQGRGNTIYF. The DNA of the CDR3 is TGTGCCAGCGCGCGACAGGGTAGAGGAAACACCATATATTTT.

The chain uses TRBV25-1 and TRBJ2-7; possible D gene TRBD1, 5 bases. Trimming removed 9 bases at V and 2 bases at J, with 14 bases between. CDR3 length equals 13 residues. The germline CDR1 and CDR2 sequences are MGHDK and SYGVNS. DNA for the CDR3: TGTGCCAGAAGACAGACAGATACCTACGAGCAGTACTTC. Translating gives CARRQTDTYEQYF.

This clone was observed a handful of times. The V call is TRBV2, the J call TRBJ2-3, with D perhaps TRBD2 (5 bases). Per the germline V gene, CDR1 is SNHLY and CDR2 is FYNNEI. The CDR3 runs to 15 residues. V lost 8 bases and J 2 bases, leaving 17 bases between the germline ends. CDR3 sequence reads: CASVRDFLNTDTQYF. Here the CDR3 DNA reads TGTGCCAGCGTACGGGATTTCCTAAACACAGATACGCAGTATTTT. The whole variable domain, remainder taken from reference TRBV2 and TRBJ2-3, is EPEVTQTPSHQVTQMGQEVILRCVPISNHLYFYWYRQILGQKVEFLVSFYNNEISEKSEIFDDQFSVERPDGSNFTLKIRSTKLEDSAMYFCASVRDFLNTDTQYFGPGTRLTVL.

The V gene is TRBV4-2, the J gene TRBJ1-4; no definite D call. CDR3 length equals 17 residues. Germline V gives CDR1 LGHNA, CDR2 YNFKEQ. V gave up 4 bases and J gave up 0 bases, with 15 bases separating them. CDR3: CASSRRERMATNEKLFF. The CDR3 DNA reads TGTGCCAGCAGCCGGCGGGAAAGAATGGCAACTAATGAAAAACTGTTTTTT.

The J gene is TRBJ2-1, the V gene TRBV18, with D maybe TRBD1 (6 bases). Germline V gene sequence: CDR1 KGHSH, CDR2 LQKENI. The CDR3 runs to 15 residues. Trimming cost V 2 bases and J 4 bases, with 12 bases left between them. CDR3 DNA sequence: TGTGCCAGCTCACCAGGGACAACCTATTACAATGAGCAGTTCTTC. Residues: CASSPGTTYYNEQFF.

The rearrangement uses TRBV25-1 and TRBJ1-1, with D tentatively TRBD1 (6 bases). V was pared by 4 bases and J by 3 bases, with 21 bases between. The CDR3 is made up of 17 amino acids. The germline V gene has CDR1 MGHDK and CDR2 SYGVNS. The CDR3 nucleotides read TGTGCCAGCAGTGGAGGCCCGGGGGGGCAGCGGGACACTGAAGCTTTCTTT. Its translation is CASSGGPGGQRDTEAFF.

This clone was counted a few times. The gene calls are TRBV5-1 and TRBJ2-1; 7 nucleotides line up with TRBD2. The ends lost 4 bases at V and 7 bases at J; junction bases unmatched: 8. The length of the CDR3 is 14 residues. The germline V gene encodes CDR1 SGHRS and CDR2 YFSETQ. In nucleotides, the CDR3 is TGCGCCAGCAGCCTATCCGGGAGGATGAATGAGCAGTTCTTC. Translated, it gives CASSLSGRMNEQFF. The entire variable domain, with the rest obtained from reference TRBV5-1 and TRBJ2-1, is as follows: KAGVTQTPRYLIKTRGQQVTLSCSPISGHRSVSWYQQTPGQGLQFLFEYFSETQRNKGNFPGRFSGRQFSNSRSEMNVSTLELGDSALYLCASSLSGRMNEQFFGPGTRLTVL.

The chain has TRBV18 and TRBJ1-5; 8 bases fit TRBD1. After removal of 3 bases from V and 7 bases from J, the junction contained 5 bases not matched to a gene. The CDR3 spans 14 residues. The V gene's germline CDR1 is KGHSH and CDR2 LQKENI. The CDR3 DNA follows: TGTGCCAGCTCACCCGGACAGGGCAGGCAGCCCCAGCATTTT. Protein product: CASSPGQGRQPQHF.

As concerns this clone: The same CDR3 arises from other DNA sequences in this sample as well. J is TRBJ1-2 and V is TRBV28, with unresolved D. Between the trimmed V and J ends, which lost 3 bases and 2 bases, there was a span of 7 bases. The CDR3 covers 13 residues. Germline V CDR1 and CDR2: MDHEN, SYDVKM. The CDR3 loop reads CASSFSRNYGYTF. The DNA of the CDR3 is TGTGCCAGCAGTTTTAGCCGGAACTATGGCTACACCTTC.

V is TRBV19 and J is TRBJ2-3; D is unclear. This CDR3 comprises 12 residues. Germline CDR1 LNHDA, CDR2 SQIVND (reference sequence). Trimming took 5 bases from V and 1 from J, leaving 4 bases between them. In DNA, the CDR3 is TGTGCCAGTAGTCCAGGCACAGATACGCAGTATTTT. Residues: CASSPGTDTQYF.

This clone showed up just a few times. V and J are TRBV7-2 and TRBJ2-5; possible D gene TRBD1, 6 bases. Trimming cost V 1 base and J 5 bases, with 8 bases left between them. Germline V CDR1 and CDR2: SGHTA, FQGNSA. CDR3 size: 13 residues. The CDR3 protein is CASSLDREETQYF. In nucleotides, the CDR3 is TGTGCCAGCAGCTTAGACAGGGAGGAGACCCAGTACTTC.

The V and J genes are TRBV14 and TRBJ1-3; D may be TRBD1 (5 bases). This CDR3 has 14 amino acids. Trimming cost V 6 bases and J 1 base, with 10 bases left between them. Germline lookup yields CDR1 SGHDN and CDR2 FVKESK. CDR3 region: CASSLSGSGNTIYF. CDR3 bases: TGTGCCAGCAGTTTATCAGGGTCTGGAAACACCATATATTTT.

The J gene is TRBJ2-3, the V gene TRBV29-1; D gene unclear. V lost 7 bases and J lost 0, with 5 bases in between. The CDR3 runs 11 residues. From germline, CDR1 is SQVTM and CDR2 ANQGSEA. The CDR3 reads CSAGSTDTQYF. For the CDR3, the DNA is TGCAGCGCCGGGAGCACAGATACGCAGTATTTT.

The rearrangement links TRBV6-5 to TRBJ2-1; 7 bases are a match to TRBD1. The CDR3 runs 16 residues. CDR1 is MNHEY, CDR2 SVGAGI, per germline. Germline trimming cut 4 bases from V and 1 base from J; bases unmatched to any gene: 7. The CDR3 reads CASSSPTGYSYNEQFF. The CDR3 DNA follows: TGTGCCAGCAGTTCCCCGACAGGGTATTCCTACAATGAGCAGTTCTTC.

The chain has TRBV7-9 and TRBJ2-5; 9 nucleotides match TRBD1. Per germline, CDR1 SEHNR and CDR2 FQNEAQ (reference sequence). This CDR3 is built from 13 residues. J lost 5 bases, V lost 5 bases, and 3 bases had no gene match. The CDR3 here is CASSQGQGETQYF. The CDR3 coding sequence is TGTGCCAGCAGCCAGGGACAGGGTGAGACCCAGTACTTC.

This clone occurred a few times. This rearrangement joins TRBV28 to TRBJ1-3, with a weak D call TRBD1 (5 bases). Germline lookup yields CDR1 MDHEN and CDR2 SYDVKM. The CDR3 consists of 17 residues. Between the trimmed V and J ends, which lost 6 bases and 0 bases, there was a span of 18 bases. CDR3 sequence (DNA): TGTGCCAGCAGAGGCGCCGGGCAGGGTTTCTCTGGAAACACCATATATTTT. Protein: CASRGAGQGFSGNTIYF.

This clone was counted ten times or more. The V gene is TRBV15, the J gene TRBJ2-7; 7 bases line up with TRBD2. The CDR3 consists of 14 residues. CDR1 LNHNV and CDR2 YYDKDF come from the germline V gene (reference sequence). V gave up 1 base and J gave up 5 bases; unmatched junction bases: 5. The CDR3 here is CATSRGTRVDEQYF. Written as DNA, the CDR3 is TGTGCCACCAGCAGAGGGACTAGGGTCGACGAGCAGTACTTC.

The gene calls are TRBV19 and TRBJ2-7, with no clear D. The CDR3 has 14 amino acids. In germline, CDR1 is LNHDA, CDR2 SQIVND (reference sequence). Trimming pared 3 bases from V and 9 bases from J, leaving 18 bases between. CDR3 nucleotides: TGTGCCAGTAGTATGGCCACCCCAGGTGTAAGGCAGTACTTC. Translation: CASSMATPGVRQYF.